A single sample gave rise to the 20 T cell receptor beta chains below, sequenced in a study of cytomegalovirus exposure and HLA in healthy donors. Vbeta (60) and Jbeta (13) primers were used in the PCR. The table came from immunoSEQ multiplex PCR; TCRdb's copy has only in-frame clones and leaves some out. Among about 140,000 clones, roughly 79% were seen once, and the ten largest hold over 1.3%. Source material: PBMCs. These receptors were collected from a woman in her forties in good health and CMV-seronegative.

This chain uses TRBV18 with TRBJ2-5; D is ambiguous. V lost 0 bases, J lost 1 base, and 9 bases lay in between. CDR1 KGHSH and CDR2 LQKENI come from the germline V gene. The CDR3 loop spans 15 amino acids. The CDR3 coding sequence is TGTGCCAGCTCACCACCCTTGGGCCTCCAAGAGACCCAGTACTTC. Translation: CASSPPLGLQETQYF.

V is TRBV9 and J is TRBJ2-3; D is unresolved. Germline CDR1 is SGDLS and CDR2 is YYNGEE. This CDR3 is built from 12 residues. The germline V and J ends were trimmed by 4 bases and 0 bases, with 3 bases remaining between them. The CDR3 loop is CASSPSTDTQYF. CDR3 sequence (DNA): TGTGCCAGCAGCCCTAGCACAGATACGCAGTATTTT.

V gene TRBV2 combines with J gene TRBJ2-5, with D maybe TRBD1 (9 bases). Trimming left V 2 bases short and J 14 bases short, with 27 bases between. CDR3 size: 16 residues. The germline CDR1 and CDR2 sequences are SNHLY and FYNNEI. CDR3 residues: CASSERGSGRDRVDYF. CDR3 nucleotides: TGTGCCAGCAGTGAAAGGGGGTCCGGGAGGGACAGGGTTGACTACTTC.

In DNA, the CDR3 is TGCGCCAGCCTCCTTGGGACAGGTCAAGAGACCCAGTACTTC. It yields the protein CASLLGTGQETQYF. V gene TRBV5-1 combines with J gene TRBJ2-5, with 8 bases lining up with TRBD1. J lost 2 bases, V lost 7 bases, and 7 bases had no gene match. Germline CDR1 SGHRS, CDR2 YFSETQ. The CDR3 runs 14 residues.

The chain uses TRBV7-2 and TRBJ2-3, with TRBD2 identical over 12 bases. Germline CDR1 reads SGHTA; CDR2 reads FQGNSA. The CDR3 totals 17 residues. J gave up 2 bases and V 3 bases, and 6 bases lay outside the gene matches. The CDR3 coding sequence is TGTGCCAGCAGCTTGATACTAGCGGGGGGTCCCACAGATACGCAGTATTTT. Protein sequence: CASSLILAGGPTDTQYF.

The chain recombines TRBV28 with TRBJ1-2; D is uncertain. The CDR3 is 11 residues long. Per the germline V gene, CDR1 is MDHEN and CDR2 is SYDVKM. The V and J ends lost 8 bases and 4 bases respectively, with 8 bases between them. As DNA, the CDR3 is TGTGCCAGCGGCAGGCCCTATGGCTACACCTTC. The encoded protein is CASGRPYGYTF.

V gene TRBV4-1 combines with J gene TRBJ1-5; 7 bases are shared with TRBD1. J lost 5 bases, V lost 2 bases, and 6 bases had no gene match. The germline V gene has CDR1 MGHRA and CDR2 YSYEKL. This CDR3 is built from 15 residues. The CDR3 is CASSQTTGDHQPQHF. The CDR3 DNA reads as TGCGCCAGCAGCCAAACAACAGGGGACCATCAGCCCCAGCATTTT.

The rearrangement joins TRBV9 to TRBJ2-7, with D perhaps matching TRBD1 (6 bases). Trimming took off 4 bases at V and 5 bases at J, with 16 bases between the two ends. CDR3 length: 14 amino acids. Germline CDR1 reads SGDLS; CDR2 reads YYNGEE. The CDR3 DNA reads TGTGCCAGCAGCAAACAGGGTTACGGAGACGAGCAGTACTTC. It codes for CASSKQGYGDEQYF.

This rearrangement joins TRBV15 to TRBJ2-1; 9 nucleotides align to TRBD2. Trimming took 4 bases from V and 7 from J; bases not matched to a gene: 11. CDR3 length equals 16 residues. In germline, CDR1 is LNHNV, CDR2 YYDKDF (reference sequence). CDR3 amino acids: CATSTAMGGGANEQFF. Written as DNA, the CDR3 is TGTGCCACCAGCACAGCCATGGGCGGGGGGGCGAATGAGCAGTTCTTC.

The V call is TRBV7-9, the J call TRBJ1-1; possible D gene TRBD1, 6 bases. This CDR3 has 13 residues. The germline gives CDR1 SEHNR, CDR2 FQNEAQ (reference sequence). The V end lost 5 bases, the J end lost 5 bases, and 12 bases lay between the germline ends. CDR3 residues: CASSPAGATEAFF. The CDR3 nucleotides are TGTGCCAGCAGCCCAGCGGGGGCTACTGAAGCTTTCTTT.

V gene TRBV5-5 combines with J gene TRBJ2-3; 10 bases match TRBD1. The CDR3 extends over 15 amino acids. The V and J ends lost 5 bases and 4 bases, in that order; junction bases with no gene match: 7. CDR1 is SGHKS and CDR2 is YYEKEE in the germline V gene (reference sequence). CDR3 region: CASSWDRGGPDTQYF. Written as DNA, the CDR3 is TGTGCCAGCAGTTGGGACAGGGGCGGCCCAGATACGCAGTATTTT.

The CDR3 DNA reads as TGCGCCAGCAGCTACGGGACATATAACACCGGGGAGCTGTTTTTT. Translated: CASSYGTYNTGELFF. This rearrangement joins TRBV5-1 to TRBJ2-2; possibly TRBD1 for D (6 bases). CDR1 is SGHRS and CDR2 is YFSETQ in the germline V gene. The CDR3 covers 15 residues. V lost 3 bases to trimming and J lost 2 bases, with 11 bases between them.

The V gene is TRBV4-1, the J gene TRBJ2-5; D is undetermined. The V and J ends lost 5 bases and 2 bases respectively, with 18 bases between them. CDR3 length: 16 residues. Germline V gives CDR1 MGHRA, CDR2 YSYEKL. The CDR3: CASSYYAPTAQETQYF. The DNA for the CDR3 is TGCGCCAGCAGCTATTATGCCCCAACAGCTCAAGAGACCCAGTACTTC.

The V and J genes are TRBV2 and TRBJ2-7; 8 bases line up with TRBD1. The CDR3 extends over 14 amino acids. Trimming took 7 bases from V and 3 from J; bases not matched to a gene: 8. CDR1 is SNHLY, CDR2 FYNNEI, per germline. DNA for the CDR3: TGTGCCAGCACCCCCCCGGGACAGGTCTACGAGCAGTACTTC. It encodes CASTPPGQVYEQYF.

The rearrangement joins TRBV5-1 to TRBJ1-2; weak D call: TRBD1 (6 bases). This CDR3 contains 12 residues. The V gene's germline CDR1 is SGHRS and CDR2 YFSETQ. Deletions cut 4 bases from V and 4 bases from J, with 8 bases between. The CDR3 coding sequence is TGCGCCAGCAGCACGGACAGCTATGGCTACACCTTC. This sequence encodes CASSTDSYGYTF.

This clone turned up a few times. The rearrangement links TRBV29-1 to TRBJ2-2; TRBD2 is a possible D gene (6 bases). V lost 5 bases and J 0 bases, leaving 13 bases between the germline ends. This CDR3 comprises 15 residues. The V gene's germline CDR1 is SQVTM and CDR2 ANQGSEA. CDR3 region: CSVHAEGTNTGELFF. As DNA, the CDR3 is TGCAGCGTTCACGCGGAGGGGACGAACACCGGGGAGCTGTTTTTT.

The chain has TRBV6-1 and TRBJ2-7; 9 nucleotides agree with TRBD1. V lost 4 bases and J lost 1; bases outside the gene matches: 11. The CDR3 is 17 amino acids. Germline CDR1 reads MNHNS; CDR2 reads SASEGT. The CDR3 loop reads CASSVVTGGTGSYEQYF. For the CDR3, the DNA is TGTGCCAGCAGTGTTGTGACAGGGGGAACGGGGTCCTACGAGCAGTACTTC.

This clone showed up just a few times. The J gene is TRBJ2-3, the V gene TRBV19, with D possibly TRBD2 on 6 matching bases. The CDR3 runs to 15 residues. V was cut by 4 bases and J by 1 base, with 12 bases left in between. Per the germline V gene, CDR1 is LNHDA and CDR2 is SQIVND (reference sequence). Here the CDR3 DNA reads TGTGCCAGTAGTACCGGGGGACGAGGCACAGATACGCAGTATTTT. Translating gives CASSTGGRGTDTQYF.

V gene TRBV4-2 combines with J gene TRBJ1-3, with D hard to call. The CDR3 extends over 16 amino acids. Germline V gene data show CDR1 as LGHNA and CDR2 as YNFKEQ. V gave up 1 base and J gave up 0 bases, with 10 bases separating them. The CDR3 is CASSQAFSGSGNTIYF. DNA for the CDR3: TGTGCCAGCAGCCAAGCTTTCTCCGGCTCTGGAAACACCATATATTTT.

This clone was seen only a few times. This chain uses TRBV4-3 with TRBJ1-5; D unclear. Trimming removed 0 bases from V and 3 bases from J, with 12 bases in between. This CDR3 contains 16 residues. Germline CDR1 reads LGHNA; CDR2 reads YSLEER. The CDR3 region is CASSQDRGEANQPQHF. CDR3 nucleotides: TGCGCCAGCAGCCAAGATCGCGGCGAGGCCAATCAGCCCCAGCATTTT.